This T cell receptor beta chain is drawn from a study of prognosis after radiotherapy for stage I lung cancer. Overall study context: Adenocarcinoma was the tumor type in over 10 patients, squamous cell carcinoma in seven. General study points: Following stereotactic body radiation therapy, patients who went on to develop distant metastases had lower Shannon entropy.

Only a few counts were recorded for this clonotype. Its target is unknown. The CDR3 loop spans 12 amino acids. The germline V gene encodes CDR1 KGHDR and CDR2 SFDVKD. V dropped 8 bases and J dropped 5 bases, with 9 bases sitting between them. From genomic DNA, two-round multiplex PCR was used to amplify TCR beta CDR3. Primers specific to each TRBV and TRBJ gene drove first-round PCR. TCRdb reanalysed the multiplex PCR reads using MiXCR and keeps one entry per CDR3 protein. The sample lists roughly 11,000 distinct CDR3 sequences; around a third were seen once. This material consisted of PBMCs, taken before or after stereotactic body radiation therapy (not recorded which). This clonotype originated in a donor older than 45 with non-small cell lung cancer. The J gene is TRBJ2-1, the V gene TRBV24-1, with unresolved D. The CDR3 DNA is TGTGCCACCACCTCGACCGACAATGAGCAGTTCTTC. Encoded protein: CATTSTDNEQFF.